This T cell receptor beta chain was found in a study of Ad26.COV2.S vaccination and SARS-CoV-2 variants. Study details: Doses of Ad26.COV2.S were injected into muscle once or twice, 56 days apart. General study points: Breadth of non-spike TCRs did not differ between vaccinees and placebo recipients. Following vaccination, spike-specific CD8+ and CD4+ T cell responses reportedly exhibited substantial breadth.

The assay was immunoSEQ multiplex PCR, and TCRdb's table has in-frame clones only and misses some. The sample lists hundreds of thousands of clones; 75% to 95% were seen once. Germline loops: CDR1 SGHTA, CDR2 FQGTGA. V was trimmed by 1 base and J by 0 bases, leaving 7 bases between them. The CDR3 is 15 residues long. Points on this clone: Its cognate antigen is unknown.

The treatment was: approximately 18 received Ad26.COV2.S at low or high dose, single or two shots; roughly 5 received placebo; per-sample allocation not given. Collection of the samples took place on day 63 after the first injection of vaccine or placebo. A Boston donor was an adult aged 18-55 years. The TCR comes from a person between 18 and 59 years old who received the Ad26.COV2.S COVID-19 vaccine or a placebo. The rearrangement uses TRBV7-3 and TRBJ2-1; no firm D call. The source was peripheral blood, collected in a trial of Ad26.COV2.S vaccine versus placebo. CDR3 DNA: TGTGCCAGCAGCTTAATGCGGAGCTCCTACAATGAGCAGTTCTTC. This translates into CASSLMRSSYNEQFF.